Sequencing of this TCR beta chain was carried out in a study of regulatory T cells in long-lasting Graves disease. As to time point: newly diagnosed GD, antithyroid drugs for less than 3 months. The TCR library was made from RNA extracted from PBMCs. Whole-study results and caveats: New patients shared fewer public clonotypes (around 880) than persistent patients did (2,741).

Arm-PCR of CDR3 regions with iRepertoire HTBI primers generated TCR beta libraries. TCRdb reprocessed the multiplex PCR reads with MiXCR, giving one entry per CDR3 protein. The sample holds roughly 380,000 distinct CDR3 sequences; around 15% are singletons and the top ten take about 32%. The CDR3 covers 13 residues. Germline V gene data show CDR1 as MDHEN and CDR2 as SYDVKM. V lost 6 bases, J lost 4 bases, and 11 bases lay in between. This clonotype was observed many times. Its antigen is unknown. This sample was also put to use in a study of T cells in Graves' hyperthyroidism and ophthalmopathy. That publication notes: Diagnoses were made from clinical symptoms, serum measures (thyroxine and TRAb), thyroid ultrasound and orbital computed tomography. A 13 V-J model separated ophthalmopathy from stable hyperthyroidism. Prediction of ophthalmopathy progression came a median roughly 7.1 months pre-onset.

The specimen comprised peripheral blood mononuclear cells (PBMCs), sampled at new diagnosis, from a patient treated with antithyroid drugs. This clonotype was sampled from a man aged 35 to 55 with Graves disease. The chain combines TRBV28 with TRBJ2-3; a weak D match, TRBD1 (5 bases). Here the CDR3 reads CASSLQGADTQYF. The CDR3 region has the DNA TGTGCCAGCAGCTTGCAGGGTGCAGATACGCAGTATTTT.